The clone carrying this T cell receptor (beta chain) was seen only a few times. The antigen is undetermined. These data come from a study of response to subunit inactivated influenza vaccine. TCRdb recomputed calls from the RT-PCR reads with MiXCR, one row per CDR3 protein. The sample yields 560,000 or so distinct CDR3 sequences, approximately 7.6% seen once. General study results and limits: Each seasonal influenza vaccination recruits few new T cells, the authors suggested.

The TCR was taken from a man between 50 and 75 years old who received an inactivated influenza vaccine. The sample was PBMCs from blood, taken less than 30 months after vaccination.

The CDR3 DNA sequence: TGCAGTGCTACACAGGGGGCCCGAACTAATGAAAAACTGTTTTTT. Translation gives CSATQGARTNEKLFF. The chain recombines TRBV20-1 with TRBJ1-4; TRBD1 agrees at 9 bases. The CDR3 spans 15 residues. V lost 4 bases to trimming and J lost 1 base; unmatched junction nucleotides: 4. Per germline, CDR1 DFQATT and CDR2 SNEGSKA (reference sequence).